The 11 T cell receptor beta chains in this list originate from one sample, sequenced in a study of T cell responses to AZD1222 COVID-19 vaccine (dated by TCRdb to about 2021). Library construction relied on the immunoSEQ multiplex PCR assay. This immuneACCESS table, as held by TCRdb, lists in-frame sequences with V and J called but not all clones. Of the missing ones, under half trace to an unresolved V gene in checked studies; the others have no known cause. Recorded for this sample are around 140,000 clones; roughly nine tenths of them occurred a single time. The leading ten clones occupy about 5% of the sample. The label giving this sample's time point can be read as: baseline before first vaccination. Material: peripheral blood, obtained on day 0 of AZD1222 vaccination. All receptors come from an adult in good health.

This sequence joins TRBV11-1 and TRBJ2-3; tentatively, D is TRBD2 (6 bases). Between the trimmed V and J ends, which lost 3 bases and 3 bases, there was a span of 10 bases. The CDR3 sequence is 14 residues long. Germline CDR1 is SGHAT and CDR2 is FQDESV (reference sequence). This chain's CDR3 is CASSFGSETDTQYF. CDR3 DNA sequence: TGTGCCAGCAGCTTCGGGAGTGAAACAGATACGCAGTATTTT.

The gene calls are TRBV7-2 and TRBJ1-1; D remains unclear. V gave up 5 bases and J gave up 1 base, with 5 bases separating them. CDR1 is SGHTA, CDR2 FQGNSA, per germline. CDR3 length: 12 residues. The CDR3 bases are TGTGCCAGCAGCCTCACGAACACTGAAGCTTTCTTT. Protein sequence: CASSLTNTEAFF.

The chain couples TRBV7-9 to TRBJ1-1; possibly TRBD1 for D (6 bases). CDR1 is SEHNR and CDR2 is FQNEAQ in the germline V gene (reference sequence). The CDR3 totals 14 residues. V was trimmed by 4 bases and J by 4 bases, leaving 13 bases between them. The CDR3 loop is CASSSRGDGTEAFF. In nucleotides, the CDR3 is TGTGCCAGCAGCTCGAGGGGGGACGGCACTGAAGCTTTCTTT.

The V gene is TRBV7-3, the J gene TRBJ2-6; D is possibly TRBD1 or TRBD2 (5 bases each). This CDR3 is 15 amino acids long. Per the germline V gene, CDR1 is SGHTA and CDR2 is FQGTGA. Trimming pared 8 bases from V and 0 bases from J, leaving 11 bases between. The CDR3 nucleotides read TGTGCCAGCGGCAGGGACGTCTCTGGGGCCAACGTCCTGACTTTC. Protein: CASGRDVSGANVLTF.

This clone was detected a few times. The chain employs TRBV15 and TRBJ1-5, with D unclear. Per the germline V gene, CDR1 is LNHNV and CDR2 is YYDKDF (reference sequence). The CDR3 totals 19 residues. V lost 5 bases to trimming and J lost 0 bases, with 23 bases between them. CDR3 amino acids: CATSSRWAATTYSNQPQHF. The CDR3 nucleotides read TGTGCCACCAGCTCCCGGTGGGCAGCAACAACTTATAGCAATCAGCCCCAGCATTTT.

The chain couples TRBV30 to TRBJ1-2, with a tentative D call TRBD1 (6 bases). CDR1 and CDR2 (germline): GTSNPN, SVGIG (reference sequence). V shed 4 bases and J shed 7 bases, with 16 bases lying between them. The length of the CDR3 is 13 residues. As DNA, the CDR3 is TGTGCCTGGAATGGGGGCGCTGGGCTTGGCTACACCTTC. It codes for CAWNGGAGLGYTF.

The rearrangement links TRBV29-1 to TRBJ1-2, with D unclear. Germline loops: CDR1 SQVTM, CDR2 ANQGSEA. This CDR3 spans 11 amino acids. V was trimmed by 3 bases and J by 5 bases, leaving 7 bases between them. The CDR3 bases are TGCAGCGTTGAGCAGAGTTATGGCTACACCTTC. Translated: CSVEQSYGYTF. Filled out from reference TRBV29-1 and TRBJ1-2, the complete variable domain reads SAVISQKPSRDICQRGTSLTIQCQVDSQVTMMFWYRQQPGQSLTLIATANQGSEATYESGFVIDKFPISRPNLTFSTLTVSNMSPEDSSIYLCSVEQSYGYTFGSGTRLTVV.

The V call is TRBV7-3, the J call TRBJ2-2; 7 bases align to TRBD2. CDR3 length: 15 amino acids. Trimming cost V 5 bases and J 1 base; bases outside gene matches: 4. The germline V gene has CDR1 SGHTA and CDR2 FQGTGA. The CDR3 is CASSATSLNTGELFF. The CDR3 DNA reads TGTGCCAGCAGCGCGACTAGCCTGAACACCGGGGAGCTGTTTTTT.

The chain uses TRBV4-2 and TRBJ1-3; D remains ambiguous. This CDR3 is built from 16 residues. Per germline, CDR1 LGHNA and CDR2 YNFKEQ. V gave up 0 bases and J gave up 0 bases, with 9 bases separating them. The CDR3 nucleotides are TGTGCCAGCAGCCAAGATTTTACAAACTCTGGAAACACCATATATTTT. It codes for CASSQDFTNSGNTIYF.

The V gene is TRBV6-2 or TRBV6-3, the J gene TRBJ2-7; 9 bases agree with TRBD1. The CDR3 is 15 residues long. The ends lost 2 bases at V and 3 bases at J; junction bases unmatched: 5. CDR1 and CDR2 from the germline V gene are MNHEY and SVGEGT. In DNA form, the CDR3 reads TGTGCCAGCAGTTACCTAGCGACAGGGGGCTACGAGCAGTACTTC. This translates into CASSYLATGGYEQYF.

In this sample, this clone turned up once. The V and J genes are TRBV6-2 or TRBV6-3 and TRBJ2-1, with TRBD1 as a possible D gene (6 bases). The CDR3 has 13 residues. CDR1 and CDR2 (germline): MNHEY, SVGEGT. V lost 5 bases, J lost 4 bases, and 9 bases lay in between. The CDR3 loop is CASSKDSYNEQFF. The CDR3 nucleotides are TGTGCCAGCAGTAAGGACAGTTACAATGAGCAGTTCTTC.